Below, 9 T cell receptor beta chains from the same sample are listed, as sequenced in a study of response to subunit inactivated influenza vaccine. TCRdb recomputed calls from the RT-PCR reads with MiXCR, one row per CDR3 protein. The data show around 570,000 distinct CDR3 sequences, around 10% seen once. A further study also used this sample, focusing on T cells expressing NK-cell markers. That source notes: For TCR beta, cDNA was produced by 5'RACE template switching with UMIs.

The sequencing used PBMCs from blood, collected on the day of vaccination. The receptors come from a man in his fifties or sixties who received an inactivated influenza vaccine.

CDR3: CASSSSRTLQETQYF. CDR3 in DNA: TGTGCCAGCAGTAGTTCCCGAACTCTACAAGAGACCCAGTACTTC. The rearrangement uses TRBV6-2 or TRBV6-3 and TRBJ2-5; no clear D gene. Germline V gene data show CDR1 as MNHEY and CDR2 as SVGEGT. The CDR3 is 15 amino acids. Trimming cost V 5 bases and J 2 bases, with 15 bases left between them.

This clonotype showed up just a few times. The rearrangement joins TRBV15 to TRBJ2-3; TRBD2 is a possible D gene (5 bases). Germline assignment: CDR1 LNHNV and CDR2 YYDKDF (reference sequence). The CDR3 is made up of 15 amino acids. V was pared by 5 bases and J by 4 bases, with 16 bases between. In nucleotides, the CDR3 is TGTGCCACCAGCGAGGGTGGGGAGTCCGCAGATACGCAGTATTTT. Amino acids: CATSEGGESADTQYF.

In its sample, this clonotype was seen many times. This chain connects TRBV7-9 to TRBJ2-7, with a possible D match to TRBD2 (5 bases). Between the trimmed V and J ends, which lost 2 bases and 3 bases, there was a span of 11 bases. Per the germline V gene, CDR1 is SEHNR and CDR2 is FQNEAQ (reference sequence). This CDR3 is built from 14 residues. DNA for the CDR3: TGTGCCAGCAGCTTAAATGCGGGTTTCTACGAGCAGTACTTC. Protein: CASSLNAGFYEQYF. Full variable domain (outside the CDR3, taken from reference TRBV7-9 and TRBJ2-7): DTGVSQNPRHKITKRGQNVTFRCDPISEHNRLYWYRQTLGQGPEFLTYFQNEAQLEKSRLLSDRFSAERPKGSFSTLEIQRTEQGDSAMYLCASSLNAGFYEQYFGPGTRLTVT.

Only a few counts were recorded for this clonotype. V gene TRBV25-1 combines with J gene TRBJ2-5; 9 bases agree with TRBD2. Germline V CDR1 and CDR2: MGHDK, SYGVNS. The CDR3 runs 14 residues. Unmatched junction bases numbered 0, after V lost 2 bases and J lost 2 bases. The CDR3 DNA reads as TGTGCCAGCAGTGAACTAGCGGGGCAAGAGACCCAGTACTTC. It is translated as CASSELAGQETQYF.

The J gene is TRBJ2-3, the V gene TRBV7-2; 9 nucleotides match TRBD2. The CDR3 is made up of 16 amino acids. Germline V gives CDR1 SGHTA, CDR2 FQGNSA. J was trimmed by 6 bases and V by 4 bases; bases with no gene match: 11. For the CDR3, the DNA is TGTGCCAGCAGCTCGCTTCCGGGACTAGCAATGGATACGCAGTATTTT. Amino acids: CASSSLPGLAMDTQYF.

This clonotype was picked up a small number of times. V gene TRBV12-3 or TRBV12-4 combines with J gene TRBJ1-2; 7 positions match TRBD1. The CDR3 is 14 amino acids. Trimming cost V 4 bases and J 3 bases; bases outside gene matches: 5. CDR3 in amino acids: CASSYRGLYYGYTF. CDR3 sequence (DNA): TGTGCCAGCAGTTACAGGGGCTTATACTATGGCTACACCTTC.

This clonotype was observed a handful of times. The chain recombines TRBV25-1 with TRBJ1-4; D is uncertain. V lost 1 base and J lost 8, with 20 bases in between. The CDR3 totals 17 residues. Germline V gene data show CDR1 as MGHDK and CDR2 as SYGVNS. The CDR3 DNA reads TGTGCCAGCAGTGAATGGCGAGCGACTGAAGGAGGGGAAAAACTGTTTTTT. Residues: CASSEWRATEGGEKLFF. Full variable domain (outside the CDR3, taken from reference TRBV25-1 and TRBJ1-4): EADIYQTPRYLVIGTGKKITLECSQTMGHDKMYWYQQDPGMELHLIHYSYGVNSTEKGDLSSESTVSRIRTEHFPLTLESARPSHTSQYLCASSEWRATEGGEKLFFGSGTQLSVL.

The chain carries TRBV4-3 and TRBJ2-6, with 8 bases fitting TRBD1. V shed 6 bases, J shed 1 base, and the junction held 8 bases outside the gene matches. This CDR3 has 17 amino acids. Germline lookup yields CDR1 LGHNA and CDR2 YSLEER. CDR3 sequence reads: CASSVWQGASGANVLTF. The CDR3 coding sequence is TGCGCCAGCAGTGTATGGCAGGGGGCGTCTGGGGCCAACGTCCTGACTTTC.

This clonotype appeared a few times. The rearrangement uses TRBV9 and TRBJ2-1, with a possible D match to TRBD2 (5 bases). V was cut by 3 bases and J by 0 bases, with 13 bases left in between. CDR3 size: 16 residues. Germline CDR1 and CDR2: SGDLS and YYNGEE. CDR3 sequence reads: CASSGRDSSSYNEQFF. CDR3 bases: TGTGCCAGCAGCGGACGGGATTCGAGCTCCTACAATGAGCAGTTCTTC.